The rows below give T cell receptor beta chains drawn from one sample of a study of response to subunit inactivated influenza vaccine. TCRdb itself ran the RT-PCR reads through MiXCR, one entry per CDR3 protein. The table records about 570,000 distinct CDR3 sequences, about 11% of them present only once. This sample also belongs to another study, concerning T cells expressing NK-cell markers.

This specimen was PBMCs from blood, taken on the day of vaccination. The receptor set was obtained from a middle-aged man who received an inactivated influenza vaccine. The conserved cysteine and the conserved F or W are not part of the CDR3 here.

v_call	j_call	cdr3_aa
TRBV28	TRBJ2-1	ASRLSNEQF
TRBV4-3	TRBJ2-7	ASSQGAAGQGAYEQY
TRBV5-1	TRBJ2-7	ASSSQGGSAYEQY
TRBV29-1	TRBJ1-1	SVEVGLNTEAF
TRBV14	TRBJ2-7	ASSQDRLSEQY
TRBV12-3/TRBV12-4	TRBJ1-5	ASSLGGGPQH
TRBV27	TRBJ2-1	ASSFLAGEDPNEQF
TRBV5-1	TRBJ2-1	ASSLGQGGEQF
TRBV5-1	TRBJ1-5	ASSLGPGENQPQH
TRBV12-3/TRBV12-4	TRBJ2-1	ASSTRDRGSGEQF
TRBV20-1	TRBJ2-1	SASSRERIYNEQF
TRBV5-1	TRBJ2-3	ASTYGEADTQY
TRBV9	TRBJ2-2	ASSVAGTNTGELF
TRBV30	TRBJ2-7	AWSKLRGLAGNEQY
TRBV5-1	TRBJ1-1	ASSGGQGATEAF
TRBV10-3	TRBJ2-3	AISESDTQY
TRBV20-1	TRBJ2-1	SAANSGRAKNEQF
TRBV12-3/TRBV12-4	TRBJ2-5	ASSSGQPPQETQY